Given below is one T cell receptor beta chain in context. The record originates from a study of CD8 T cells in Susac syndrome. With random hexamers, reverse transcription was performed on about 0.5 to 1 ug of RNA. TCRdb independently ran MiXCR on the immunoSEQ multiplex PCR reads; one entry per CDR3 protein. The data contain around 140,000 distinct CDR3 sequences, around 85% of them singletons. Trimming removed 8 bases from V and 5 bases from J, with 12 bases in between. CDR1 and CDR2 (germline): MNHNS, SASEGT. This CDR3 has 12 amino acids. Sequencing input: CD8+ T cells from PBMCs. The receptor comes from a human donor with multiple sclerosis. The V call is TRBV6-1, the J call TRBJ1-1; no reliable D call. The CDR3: CASALRVTEAFF. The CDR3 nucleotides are TGTGCCAGCGCCCTACGGGTAACTGAAGCTTTCTTT.